This entry lists 18 T cell receptor beta chains sequenced from one sample in a study of radiation and T cells in renal cell carcinoma. Sample time point: baseline pretreatment blood. The treatment: 15 Gy SBRT to primary tumor, nephrectomy 4 weeks later. The data were produced by immunoSEQ multiplex PCR, yet TCRdb's version contains in-frame clones alone and is incomplete. This sample carries about 88,000 clones, 75% to 90% of them seen once, and the ten largest clones take roughly 8%. The source material was blood, sampled from a patient whose treatment included radiotherapy and nephrectomy. The origin of the receptors is a man in his fifties or sixties with renal cell carcinoma.

This clone has just a few counts. The chain joins TRBV18 to TRBJ2-7; the match to TRBD2 covers 14 bases. Germline CDR1 KGHSH, CDR2 LQKENI. This CDR3 region has 19 residues. After removal of 8 bases from V and 0 bases from J, the junction contained 15 bases not matched to a gene. The CDR3 DNA is TGTGCCAGCCAACCGAGGGGACTAGCGGGGGTCCCGAGCTCCTACGAGCAGTACTTC. Protein: CASQPRGLAGVPSSYEQYF. The full variable domain, in which reference TRBV18 and TRBJ2-7 provide the parts outside the CDR3, is NAGVMQNPRHLVRRRGQEARLRCSPMKGHSHVYWYRQLPEEGLKFMVYLQKENIIDESGMPKERFSAEFPKEGPSILRIQQVVRGDSAAYFCASQPRGLAGVPSSYEQYFGPGTRLTVT.

The chain links TRBV6-6 to TRBJ2-1; perhaps TRBD2 as D (6 bases). Per germline, CDR1 MNHNY and CDR2 SVGAGI (reference sequence). Trimming removed 6 bases from V and 10 bases from J, with 22 bases in between. This CDR3 has 15 residues. CDR3 nucleotides: TGTGCCAGCAGCCCCGGGACTGCCTCATCCGGGGAGCAGTTCTTC. It encodes CASSPGTASSGEQFF.

The rearrangement uses TRBV7-9 and TRBJ1-1; the D is unclear. The V and J ends lost 0 bases and 1 base respectively, with 6 bases between them. This CDR3 has 14 amino acids. Germline values: CDR1 SEHNR, CDR2 FQNEAQ (reference sequence). The CDR3 sequence is CASSLAPPNTEAFF. CDR3 DNA sequence: TGTGCCAGCAGCTTAGCCCCCCCGAACACTGAAGCTTTCTTT.

The J gene is TRBJ2-1, the V gene TRBV7-3, with 8 nucleotides matching TRBD1. V lost 5 bases and J lost 7; bases outside the gene matches: 7. Per germline, CDR1 SGHTA and CDR2 FQGTGA. The CDR3 contains 14 residues. In DNA, the CDR3 is TGTGCCAGCAGCCCAGGGGGCGCACGGAATGAGCAGTTCTTC. It translates to CASSPGGARNEQFF.

This chain links TRBV11-3 with TRBJ2-5; D may be TRBD1 (6 bases). CDR1 SGHNT and CDR2 YENEEA come from the germline V gene. The CDR3 runs 14 residues. V lost 3 bases and J 3 bases, leaving 11 bases between the germline ends. The CDR3 is CASSFVRGEETQYF. Here the CDR3 DNA reads TGTGCCAGCAGCTTCGTCAGGGGAGAAGAGACCCAGTACTTC. Together with reference TRBV11-3 and TRBJ2-5, the CDR3 gives the full variable domain: EAGVVQSPRYKIIEKKQPVAFWCNPISGHNTLYWYLQNLGQGPELLIRYENEEAVDDSQLPKDRFSAERLKGVDSTLKIQPAELGDSAVYLCASSFVRGEETQYFGPGTRLLVL.

The rearrangement links TRBV19 to TRBJ1-3; D ambiguous. This CDR3 has 15 amino acids. V was pared by 4 bases and J by 2 bases, with 12 bases between. In germline, CDR1 is LNHDA, CDR2 SQIVND (reference sequence). CDR3 loop: CASSRGPGTGNTIYF. DNA for the CDR3: TGTGCCAGTAGTAGAGGGCCTGGAACTGGAAACACCATATATTTT.

This rearrangement joins TRBV14 to TRBJ2-5, with 8 positions matching TRBD1. The CDR3 totals 15 residues. CDR1 and CDR2 from the germline V gene are SGHDN and FVKESK. Unmatched junction bases numbered 10, after V lost 5 bases and J lost 5 bases. In nucleotides, the CDR3 is TGTGCCAGCAGCTCTACCGACAGGGGCGGGGAGACCCAGTACTTC. This codes for CASSSTDRGGETQYF. Full variable domain (missing parts from reference TRBV14 and TRBJ2-5): EAGVTQFPSHSVIEKGQTVTLRCDPISGHDNLYWYRRVMGKEIKFLLHFVKESKQDESGMPNNRFLAERTGGTYSTLKVQPAELEDSGVYFCASSSTDRGGETQYFGPGTRLLVL.

The chain combines TRBV7-2 with TRBJ2-2; D remains ambiguous. The germline V gene encodes CDR1 SGHTA and CDR2 FQGNSA. V lost 1 base, J lost 6 bases, and 12 bases lay in between. The CDR3 covers 15 residues. The DNA of the CDR3 is TGTGCCAGCAGCTTAGGTGGTATTGGCGCCGGGGAGCTGTTTTTT. Amino acids: CASSLGGIGAGELFF.

The chain couples TRBV28 to TRBJ1-1; 8 positions agree with TRBD1. Germline CDR1 is MDHEN and CDR2 is SYDVKM. Trimming at V came to 4 bases and at J to 4 bases, leaving 8 bases not matched to a gene. CDR3 size: 15 residues. This CDR3 is CASSSFGQGTTEAFF. CDR3 nucleotide sequence: TGTGCCAGCAGTTCATTTGGACAGGGTACCACTGAAGCTTTCTTT.

V usage is TRBV7-2 and J usage is TRBJ2-1, with TRBD1 matching over 8 bases. The CDR3 extends over 15 amino acids. Germline loops: CDR1 SGHTA, CDR2 FQGNSA. Trimming cost V 3 bases and J 7 bases; bases outside gene matches: 8. This CDR3 is CASSFETGEWNEQFF. The DNA of the CDR3 is TGTGCCAGCAGCTTCGAGACAGGGGAATGGAATGAGCAGTTCTTC. Supplemented by reference TRBV7-2 and TRBJ2-1, the full variable domain reads GAGVSQSPSNKVTEKGKDVELRCDPISGHTALYWYRQSLGQGLEFLIYFQGNSAPDKSGLPSDRFSAERTGGSVSTLTIQRTQQEDSAVYLCASSFETGEWNEQFFGPGTRLTVL.

The chain joins TRBV14 to TRBJ1-3, with D hard to call. V lost 4 bases, J lost 4 bases, and 11 bases lay in between. The CDR3 covers 14 residues. CDR1 is SGHDN, CDR2 FVKESK, per germline. CDR3 sequence: CASSRTRTGNTIYF. CDR3 nucleotide sequence: TGTGCCAGCAGCCGAACGCGGACGGGAAACACCATATATTTT.

The chain couples TRBV9 to TRBJ2-7; a weak D match, TRBD2 (6 bases). The CDR3 consists of 16 residues. Trimming left V 2 bases short and J 6 bases short, with 21 bases between. The germline CDR1 and CDR2 sequences are SGDLS and YYNGEE. CDR3 loop: CASSVASETPPGEQYF. The CDR3, as DNA: TGTGCCAGCAGCGTGGCTAGCGAGACCCCCCCCGGCGAGCAGTACTTC. The complete variable domain, with remaining parts taken from reference TRBV9 and TRBJ2-7, reads DSGVTQTPKHLITATGQRVTLRCSPRSGDLSVYWYQQSLDQGLQFLIQYYNGEERAKGNILERFSAQQFPDLHSELNLSSLELGDSALYFCASSVASETPPGEQYFGPGTRLTVT.

This rearrangement joins TRBV7-8 to TRBJ1-5; the D gene is possibly TRBD1 (6 bases). CDR1 and CDR2 (germline): SGHVS, FQNEAQ. This CDR3 is 15 amino acids long. The V gene lost 4 bases and the J gene lost 0 bases, with 10 bases spanning the gap. The CDR3 DNA follows: TGTGCCAGCAGCTCAGGGGTTTATAGCAATCAGCCCCAGCATTTT. Its translation: CASSSGVYSNQPQHF.

This clone was seen just once. The chain is built from TRBV27 and TRBJ2-3, with TRBD2 matching over 12 bases. The junction had 6 bases not matched to a gene; V was cut back by 3 bases and J by 2 bases. Germline V gene sequence: CDR1 MNHEY, CDR2 SMNVEV (reference sequence). The length of the CDR3 is 17 residues. The CDR3 DNA is TGTGCCAGCAGTTTTTGGTCTAGCGGGGGGGCCACAGATACGCAGTATTTT. This encodes CASSFWSSGGATDTQYF.

The rearrangement uses TRBV7-2 and TRBJ2-7, with 9 bases matching TRBD1. This CDR3 spans 16 amino acids. The germline V gene encodes CDR1 SGHTA and CDR2 FQGNSA. V trimming: 1 base; J trimming: 6 bases; junction bases outside the gene matches: 10. CDR3 DNA: TGTGCCAGCAGCTTAGTTTCTTGGGACAGGGAGGGCGAGCAGTACTTC. Translation: CASSLVSWDREGEQYF.

This chain connects TRBV27 to TRBJ1-2; 9 bases fit TRBD1. The CDR3 covers 14 residues. The V gene end was trimmed by 7 bases and the J gene end by 7 bases; junction bases not matched to a gene: 10. CDR1 is MNHEY, CDR2 SMNVEV, per germline (reference sequence). The CDR3 DNA is TGTGCCAGCACCCCTGGGACAGGGCACGGTGGCTACACCTTC. It is translated as CASTPGTGHGGYTF.

The chain recombines TRBV11-2 with TRBJ1-2; D is ambiguous. V lost 5 bases and J lost 4, with 11 bases in between. The CDR3 consists of 13 residues. Germline V gene lookup returns CDR1 SGHAT and CDR2 FQNNGV. The CDR3 region has the DNA TGTGCCAGCAGCCAAGGGCAGATCTATGGCTACACCTTC. Translation gives CASSQGQIYGYTF.

The chain is built from TRBV2 and TRBJ1-1; D not certain. The V gene lost 2 bases and the J gene lost 0 bases, with 7 bases spanning the gap. The CDR3 has 14 amino acids. Germline V gene sequence: CDR1 SNHLY, CDR2 FYNNEI. DNA for the CDR3: TGTGCCAGCAGTGAATGGGATTTGAACACTGAAGCTTTCTTT. The encoded protein is CASSEWDLNTEAFF.